The present T cell receptor (beta chain) was sequenced within a study of blood T cell repertoires in COVID-19. Across the whole study: COVID-19 samples, acute and convalescent, were from the United States, Italy and Spain. In each case, the material was cDNA or gDNA derived from T cells, B-cell-depleted T cells, or PBMCs.

Germline-derived CDR1 and CDR2 are MNHEY and SMNVEV (reference sequence). The V gene end was trimmed by 4 bases and the J gene end by 4 bases; junction bases not matched to a gene: 8. The length of the CDR3 is 15 residues. Authors' methods: Amplification of reference gene primers provided the estimated nucleated cell counts. Only in-frame clones appear in the TCRdb table, and some are missing; sequencing was by immunoSEQ multiplex PCR. Clone size and V and J calls were adopted from that table, with D and trimming inferred from the DNA. This table has around 300,000 clones, roughly 90% appearing once.

Material: peripheral blood. The receptor's source is a woman in her thirties or forties who had recovered from COVID-19. The chain has TRBV27 and TRBJ1-2; 8 bases fit TRBD1. This CDR3 is CASSSQTGGIYGYTF. The CDR3 DNA sequence: TGTGCCAGCAGTTCGCAAACAGGGGGAATCTATGGCTACACCTTC.